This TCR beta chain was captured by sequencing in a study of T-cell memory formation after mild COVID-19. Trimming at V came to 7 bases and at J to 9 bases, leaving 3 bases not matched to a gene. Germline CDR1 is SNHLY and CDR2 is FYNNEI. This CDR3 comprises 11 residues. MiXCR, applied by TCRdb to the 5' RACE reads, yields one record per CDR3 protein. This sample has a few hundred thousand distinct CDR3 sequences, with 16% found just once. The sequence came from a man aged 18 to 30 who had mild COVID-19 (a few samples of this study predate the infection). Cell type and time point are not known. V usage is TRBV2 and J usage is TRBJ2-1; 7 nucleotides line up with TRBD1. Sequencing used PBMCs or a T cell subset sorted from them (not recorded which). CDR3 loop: CASTRGPEQFF. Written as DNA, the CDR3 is TGTGCCAGCACAAGGGGGCCTGAGCAGTTCTTC.